This T cell receptor beta chain was obtained from a study of blood T cells in healthy people across ages. On the study more broadly: About one barcoded beta molecule per two T cells was the capture yield of template switching.

The study, taken as a whole, reports: Percentage of naive T cells showed a strong correlation with TCR beta diversity. In the absence of known donor CMV status, changes in expanded clonotypes were possibly confounded.

Each individual donor underwent a draw of around 9.8 milliliters of peripheral blood. A second PCR, run for 7 to 11 cycles, used a sample-barcoded 5' primer plus a J-beta primer mix. A single record per CDR3 protein comes from TCRdb applying MiXCR to the 5' RACE reads. The sample holds about 1.4 million distinct CDR3 sequences, around 59% seen once. A remark on this clonotype: Its antigen is still unknown.

Germline loops: CDR1 MNHEY, CDR2 SVGAGI. Trimming cost V 5 bases and J 8 bases; bases outside gene matches: 6. The CDR3 totals 15 residues. This sequence originates from a young man in good health. The chain combines TRBV6-5 with TRBJ2-1, with TRBD2 matching 13 bases. The sample consisted of blood. The CDR3 nucleotides are TGTGCCAGCAGTGGACTAGCGGGAGAGGTCTATGAGCAGTTCTTC. Translation: CASSGLAGEVYEQFF.